The rows below give T cell receptor beta chains drawn from one sample of a study of long-term antiretroviral therapy in people with HIV. Profiling relied on immunoSEQ multiplex PCR, and the TCRdb table lists in-frame clones only, not all of them. Seen here are around 37,000 clones, 65% to 90% observed once, and the top ten hold 3.5% to 4.5%. Sequences were derived from unsorted PBMCs, sampled about 3.5 years after starting antiretroviral therapy. The receptor set was obtained from a man younger than 30 with HIV. CDR3s include the opening cysteine and the closing phenylalanine or tryptophan.

>TRBV7-2|TRBJ2-7
CASSLGFSYEQYF
>TRBV15|TRBJ2-2
CATSREREDLPGELFF
>TRBV7-8|TRBJ1-1
CASSLGTRGTEAFF
>TRBV4-1|TRBJ2-3
CASSQGRGDTDTQYF
>TRBV5-1|TRBJ2-1
CASSGLAGAGNEQFF
>TRBV2|TRBJ2-1
CASSEAVAADPGQDVVQFF
>TRBV6-1|TRBJ2-5
CASTPGPGKTQYF
>TRBV5-6|TRBJ2-7
CASSLMGGRSYEQYF
>TRBV5-1|TRBJ2-1
CASSLDGAGLAGEQFF
>TRBV16|TRBJ2-7
CASRPTGPSYEQYF
>TRBV4-3|TRBJ2-6
CASSQEGTGTGANVLTF
>TRBV27|TRBJ2-7
CASVGLAGPTEQYF
>TRBV18|TRBJ2-7
CASSPRQFRTTYEQYF
>TRBV5-4|TRBJ1-2
CASSLDGRTNYGYTF
>TRBV2|TRBJ1-4
CASRTATPEKLFF
>TRBV5-1|TRBJ1-2
CASTHGGTANYGYTF
>TRBV7-2|TRBJ2-7
CASSPGQAFYEQYF
>TRBV11-2|TRBJ1-5
CASSLEWGQPQHF
>TRBV9|TRBJ1-3
CASSDKVAGNTIYF
>TRBV7-9|TRBJ1-1
CASSLERTEAFF
>TRBV7-9|TRBJ1-1
CASSLGGGTEAFF
>TRBV7-2|TRBJ2-7
CASSLVYEQYF